This record covers a single T cell receptor (beta chain). It has no known antigen specificity. The sample holds no much larger clone one base away, and base qualities are not on file. Sequences LNHDA (CDR1) and SQIVND (CDR2) are obtained from the germline V gene (reference sequence). The V end gives up 6 bases and the J end 2 bases, leaving 10 bases in the junction not matched to a gene. From cysteine to phenylalanine, the CDR3 is 17 amino acids long. The sequence is cut down to CDR3 DNA, 51 bases in frame from base 1. The data belong to a study of T cell responses to AZD1222 COVID-19 vaccine (dated by TCRdb to about 2021). Regarding the research as a whole: AZD1222 recipients with second doses at about 4 weeks or about 12 weeks were pooled, because spike-specific TCR depth and breadth did not differ between schedules. TCR sequencing covered over 230 trial participants: 200 to 210 given two doses of AZD1222 and 26 given two doses of MenACWY control vaccine. Trial participants were enrolled by age into subgroups of 18-55, 56-69 and 70-plus years, and 148, 28 and 57 TCR-sequenced participants, respectively, were included in these subgroups. Overall study outcomes, separate from this receptor: Reportedly, almost half of the unique spike-specific TCRs recognized epitopes lying outside the regions that are mutated in the B.1.351 and B.1.1.7 variants. Spike-specific TCR breadth and depth rose significantly after two AZD1222 doses compared with day 0 and with MenACWY recipients. The 56-69-year group was small, and its depth increase did not reach significance, likely because of low power. Participants were mostly white British and included more females than males, and it was suggested by the authors that clonal diversity may have been underestimated. No day 14 peak-response samples were available, so repertoires were characterized only after the peak T cell response. Vaccine-associated CD4 TCRs spanned the whole spike protein, with dominant responses in regions 160-218 and 743-854. Conclusions about previously exposed vaccinees were limited because only six AZD1222 recipients were SARS-CoV-2 seropositive at baseline.

The time point label, read with the paper, signifies: baseline before first vaccination. The vaccinee samples were drawn from two UK trials, COV001 and COV002, one of which was a single-blind randomized controlled phase 2/3 trial testing AZD1222 (ChAdOx1 nCoV-19) in healthy adults. For TCRbeta chain sequencing, PBMC samples from trial participants were taken at day 0 and at day 28 after the second dose. The CDR3 regions of human TCRbeta chains were analyzed by immunosequencing. The original pipeline was this. Repertoire TCRs were checked for matches against a reference library of SARS-CoV-2-specific TCRs that had been generated using the MIRA antigen-specificity platform. Breadth meant the fraction of unique TCRs that were SARS-CoV-2-associated, whereas depth meant the fraction of total T cells that were SARS-CoV-2-associated. Using the MIRA data, each spike-specific TCR was assigned both to the spike region to which the TCR was reactive and to a CD4 or CD8 class. Log10-transformed breadth and depth values were compared by one-way ANOVA with Sidak's multiple comparisons tests. TCRdb provides this immuneACCESS table in a form limited to in-frame rearrangements. Some clones are lacking; in checked studies, under half of them reflect an unresolved V gene, and why the rest are absent is not known. V and J calls and clone size are those listed in that table; D and trimming were worked out from the DNA. The sample table records tens of thousands of clones; roughly 90% of these occur just once. About a fifth of the sample is taken by the ten largest.

The specimen comprised peripheral blood, sampled on day 0 of AZD1222 vaccination. The chain is made from TRBV19 and TRBJ1-2; the junction holds 12 bases that match TRBD1. The sequence was obtained from an adult in good health. The DNA sequence is TGTGCCAGTAGCAAGAAACCGGGACAGGGGGCGAACTATGGCTACACCTTC. Translation gives CASSKKPGQGANYGYTF.